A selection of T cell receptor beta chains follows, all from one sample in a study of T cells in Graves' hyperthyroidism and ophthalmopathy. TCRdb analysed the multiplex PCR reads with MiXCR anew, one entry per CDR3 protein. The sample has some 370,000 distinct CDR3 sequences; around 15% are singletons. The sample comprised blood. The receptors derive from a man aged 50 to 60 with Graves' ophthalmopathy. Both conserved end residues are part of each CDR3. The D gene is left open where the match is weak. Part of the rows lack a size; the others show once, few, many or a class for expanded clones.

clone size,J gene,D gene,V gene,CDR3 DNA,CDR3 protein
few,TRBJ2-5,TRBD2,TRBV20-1,TGCAGTGCTAGGGATTGGACTAGCCGCCAAGAGACCCAGTACTTC,CSARDWTSRQETQYF
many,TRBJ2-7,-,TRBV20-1,TGCAGTGCAGATCCCTCCGGAGGCGAGCAGTACTTC,CSADPSGGEQYF
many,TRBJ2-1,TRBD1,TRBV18,TGTGCCAGCTCCCTCGCTACAGGGGATGAGCAGTTCTTC,CASSLATGDEQFF
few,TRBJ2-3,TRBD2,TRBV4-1,TGCGCCAGCAGCCAAGTTGGACTAGCGGTCCGGGATACGCAGTATTTT,CASSQVGLAVRDTQYF
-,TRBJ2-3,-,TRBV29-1,TGCAGCGTTGAAGAAAGGGACAAAGGCACAGGTACGCAGTATTTT,CSVEERDKGTGTQYF
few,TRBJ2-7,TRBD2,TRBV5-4,TGTGCCAGCGGGAGGGCTAGCGGGGTCTCCTACGAGCAGTACTTC,CASGRASGVSYEQYF
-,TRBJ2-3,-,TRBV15,TGTGCCACCAGCACCCGACCTAATACGCAGTATTTT,CATSTRPNTQYF
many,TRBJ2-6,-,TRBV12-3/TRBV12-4,TGTGCCAGCAGTTTGGGAGGTGGGGCCAACGTCCTGACTTTC,CASSLGGGANVLTF
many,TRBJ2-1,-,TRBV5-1,TGCGCCAGCAGTTCCCTTAGCAATGAGCAGTTCTTC,CASSSLSNEQFF
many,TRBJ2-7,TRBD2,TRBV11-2,TGTGCCAGCAGCTACCAAGCGGGGGCCTACGAGCAGTACTTC,CASSYQAGAYEQYF
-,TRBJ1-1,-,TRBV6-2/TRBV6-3,TGTGCCAGCAGCCTCCACGGGAAGAACACTGAAGCTTTCTTT,CASSLHGKNTEAFF
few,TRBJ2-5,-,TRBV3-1,TGTGCCAGCAGCCAAGATGGAGGGATAGCGAGGCTGGGAGAGACCCAGTACTTC,CASSQDGGIARLGETQYF
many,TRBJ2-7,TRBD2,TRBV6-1,TGTGCCAGCCGTAGCGGGGGACTTTCCTACGAGCAGTACTTC,CASRSGGLSYEQYF
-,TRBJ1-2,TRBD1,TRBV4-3,TGCGCCAGCAGCCAACAGGGGGCGAGCCTCTATGGCTACACCTTC,CASSQQGASLYGYTF
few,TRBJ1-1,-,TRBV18,TGTGCCAGCTCACCACCCGACCCGAGGGCTGAAGCTTTCTTT,CASSPPDPRAEAFF
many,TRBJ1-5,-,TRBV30,TGTGCCTGGAGTGGGGGGGAAGCCCAGCATTTT,CAWSGGEAQHF
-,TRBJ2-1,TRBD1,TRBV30,TGTGCCTGGAGTCCCGGGACAGGGTTCAGGGAGCAGTTCTTC,CAWSPGTGFREQFF
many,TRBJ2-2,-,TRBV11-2,TGTGCCAGCAGCTCCATTAGGGGGACCGGGGAGCTGTTTTTT,CASSSIRGTGELFF
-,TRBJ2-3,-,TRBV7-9,TGTGCCAGCAGCTCGCACCTGCGGGAACTGAAAGATACGCAGTATTTT,CASSSHLRELKDTQYF
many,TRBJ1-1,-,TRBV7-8,TGTGCCAGCAGCTTAGCGCTTTGGGTAGGTCAGAGGAACACTGAAGCTTTCTTT,CASSLALWVGQRNTEAFF
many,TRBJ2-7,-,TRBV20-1,TGCAGTGCTAGTCCCAGCTCCTACGAGCAGTACTTC,CSASPSSYEQYF
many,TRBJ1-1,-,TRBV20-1,TGCAGTGCTAGAGATAGCCGGAGGGTTGCTGAAGCTTTCTTT,CSARDSRRVAEAFF
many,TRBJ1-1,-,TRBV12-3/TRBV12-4,TGTGCCAGCAGTTCCTTGACAGGATACACTGAAGCTTTCTTT,CASSSLTGYTEAFF
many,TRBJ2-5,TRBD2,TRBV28,TGTGCCAGCAGCTCAGCGGGAGCAGAGACCCAGTACTTC,CASSSAGAETQYF
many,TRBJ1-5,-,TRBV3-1,TGTGCCAGCAGCCAAGTTGGGGGTAGCAATCAGCCCCAGCATTTT,CASSQVGGSNQPQHF
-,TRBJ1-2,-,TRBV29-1,TGCAGCGTTGAGAGAATGGTACGGGCTGGTGGCTACACCTTC,CSVERMVRAGGYTF
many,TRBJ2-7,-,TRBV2,TGTGCCAGCAGTGTTCAGATGGAGCAGTACTTC,CASSVQMEQYF
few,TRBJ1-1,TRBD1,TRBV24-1,TGTGCCACCAGTCGGACAGGGGTTATGGATTGGATCTTT,CATSRTGVMDWIF
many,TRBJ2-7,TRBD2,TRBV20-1,TGCAGTGCTCGACCTAGCGGGAGGGCATACGAGCAGTACTTC,CSARPSGRAYEQYF
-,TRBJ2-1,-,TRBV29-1,TGCAGCGTTTCCCTTTCTGTGAGCCGTGAGCAGTTCTTC,CSVSLSVSREQFF
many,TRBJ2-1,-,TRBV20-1,TGCAGTGCTAGTAAGGTGGCTAGCGTTTTGGGACGACACAATGAGCAGTTCTTC,CSASKVASVLGRHNEQFF
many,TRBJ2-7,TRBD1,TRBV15,TGTGCCACCAGCAGATACCGGACAGGGGATACCTACGAGCAGTACTTC,CATSRYRTGDTYEQYF
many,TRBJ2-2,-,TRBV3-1,TGTGCCAGCAGCCAAGAAGAGTCCCCGAACACCGGGGAGCTGTTTTTT,CASSQEESPNTGELFF
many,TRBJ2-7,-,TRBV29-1,TGCAGCGTTGCAGCAGGGTTAGGGGATTACGAGCAGTACTTC,CSVAAGLGDYEQYF
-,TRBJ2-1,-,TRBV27,TGTGCCGGCAGTTCCTTGACAGTTGGGAATGAGCAGTTCTTC,CAGSSLTVGNEQFF
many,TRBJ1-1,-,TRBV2,TGTGCCAGCAGTACAGGGTTTCACACTGAAGCTTTCTTT,CASSTGFHTEAFF
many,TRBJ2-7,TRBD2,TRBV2,TGTGCCAGCAGCGACCGGCGGGAGCCGAGCTACGAGCAGTACTTC,CASSDRREPSYEQYF
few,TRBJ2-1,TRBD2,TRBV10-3,TGTGCCATCAGCCCCGCGGGGGTCGACAATGAGCAGTTCTTC,CAISPAGVDNEQFF
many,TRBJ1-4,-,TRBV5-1,TGCGCCAGCAGCCAAACCAAGTCCCCACGGGGTGAAAAACTGTTTTTT,CASSQTKSPRGEKLFF
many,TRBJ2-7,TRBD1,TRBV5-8,TGTGCCACAGCTTATGGGACAGGGTACGAGCAGTACTTC,CATAYGTGYEQYF
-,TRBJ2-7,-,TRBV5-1,TGCGCCAGCAGCTTGGCCGGGGGCCGTAGCGAGCAGTACTTC,CASSLAGGRSEQYF
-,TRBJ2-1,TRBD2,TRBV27,TGTACCAGCAGTCCCGGACTAGCGGGAGGGCCCGATGAGCAGTTCTTC,CTSSPGLAGGPDEQFF